The 5 T cell receptor beta chains listed next were all sequenced from one sample in a study of blood T cells in healthy people across ages. The use of a sample-barcoded 5' primer and a J-beta primer mix characterized a second PCR of roughly 6 to 11 cycles. In TCRdb, the 5' RACE reads were re-called with MiXCR into one record per CDR3 protein. The repertoire includes approximately 1.5 million distinct CDR3 sequences, roughly 30% of them detected once, and roughly 12% sits in the top ten. The sequenced sample consisted of blood. The receptors here all came from a woman in her 30s in good health.

This sequence joins TRBV10-3 and TRBJ1-1; maybe TRBD1 (6 bases). V was clipped by 6 bases and J by 3 bases, with 8 bases between them. CDR1 ENHRY and CDR2 SYGVKD come from the germline V gene. This CDR3 is built from 12 residues. The CDR3 protein is CAISPGDTEAFF. The CDR3 nucleotides read TGTGCCATCAGCCCAGGGGACACTGAAGCTTTCTTT.

The V gene is TRBV21-1, the J gene TRBJ1-2. TRBV21-1 is tagged as a pseudogene. The CDR3 loop spans 14 amino acids. The CDR3 DNA reads TGTGCCAGCAGCAAAGACCCCACAAGTTATGGCTACACCTTC. Amino acids: CASSKDPTSYGYTF.

The chain is built from TRBV12-3 or TRBV12-4 and TRBJ2-3; TRBD2 matches 13 bases. J lost 9 bases, V lost 6 bases, and 9 bases had no gene match. The CDR3 is made up of 15 amino acids. CDR3 sequence: CASRGTSGIRGTQYF. CDR3 DNA: TGTGCCAGCAGAGGGACTAGCGGGATAAGGGGGACGCAGTATTTT.

This clonotype occurred many times. The gene calls are TRBV4-2 and TRBJ2-1; TRBD2 matches at 14 bases. This CDR3 is built from 16 residues. Germline V lookup: CDR1 LGHNA, CDR2 YNFKEQ. The junction had 4 bases not matched to a gene; V was cut back by 3 bases and J by 6 bases. The CDR3 region has the DNA TGTGCCAGCAGCCATCTGACTAGCGGGAGGGCCAATGAGCAGTTCTTC. Its translation: CASSHLTSGRANEQFF.

This clonotype was seen repeatedly, ten times or more. J is TRBJ2-7 and V is TRBV10-3; either TRBD1 or TRBD2 may fit D (5 bases each). This CDR3 is 13 amino acids long. The germline V gene encodes CDR1 ENHRY and CDR2 SYGVKD. Trimming pared 7 bases from V and 4 bases from J, leaving 14 bases between. CDR3 sequence (DNA): TGTGCCATCATATCACAGGAGGAATACGAGCAGTACTTC. It codes for CAIISQEEYEQYF.